Presented here are 10 T cell receptor beta chains from one specimen sequenced in a study of cytomegalovirus exposure and HLA in healthy donors. Primers: 60 Vbeta forward and 13 Jbeta reverse. Assay used: immunoSEQ multiplex PCR; TCRdb lists only in-frame clones, some missing. The table lists about 100,000 clones, around four fifths of them singletons. The sequenced material came from PBMCs. These receptors all stem from a man aged 40-49 years in good health and CMV-seropositive.

This chain links TRBV10-3 with TRBJ1-5; possible D gene TRBD1, 6 bases. Germline assignment: CDR1 ENHRY and CDR2 SYGVKD. The CDR3 sequence is 16 residues long. Trimming removed 0 bases at V and 4 bases at J, with 13 bases between. CDR3 in DNA: TGTGCCATCAGTGAGTCGAATGGACAGACAAATCAGCCCCAGCATTTT. Its protein is CAISESNGQTNQPQHF.

This clone was observed a single time. This chain links TRBV12-1 with TRBJ2-1; whether TRBD2, the table's D call, matches the DNA was not checked. TRBV12-1 is noted as a pseudogene. There are 13 residues in the CDR3. The CDR3 reads CASSSPGVNEQFF. CDR3 DNA: TGTGCCAGCAGCTCCCCCGGGGTAAATGAGCAGTTCTTC.

V is TRBV7-9 and J is TRBJ1-4; possible D gene TRBD1, 5 bases. Between the trimmed V and J ends, which lost 5 bases and 8 bases, there was a span of 15 bases. The germline gives CDR1 SEHNR, CDR2 FQNEAQ (reference sequence). The CDR3 spans 14 residues. CDR3 sequence: CASSQGVSEEKLFF. The CDR3 DNA reads TGTGCCAGCAGCCAAGGGGTTTCGGAGGAAAAACTGTTTTTT.

This chain connects TRBV4-1 to TRBJ2-1, with 9 bases fitting TRBD2. The CDR3 consists of 15 residues. CDR1 is MGHRA and CDR2 is YSYEKL in the germline V gene. The junction had 2 bases not matched to a gene; V was cut back by 0 bases and J by 5 bases. The CDR3 region is CASSQEIAGDNEQFF. CDR3 DNA sequence: TGCGCCAGCAGCCAAGAAATAGCGGGGGACAATGAGCAGTTCTTC.

In this sample, this clone turned up a few times. The rearrangement joins TRBV7-2 to TRBJ2-7; perhaps TRBD1 as D (6 bases). The CDR3 runs to 14 residues. Germline V lookup: CDR1 SGHTA, CDR2 FQGNSA. V was clipped by 3 bases and J by 5 bases, with 14 bases between them. CDR3 region: CASSFGQFSHEQYF. The CDR3 DNA reads as TGTGCCAGCAGCTTCGGACAGTTTTCCCACGAGCAGTACTTC.

This clone is deemed medium-sized. At one end the junction does not follow the germline gene, possibly because of a read error. The chain employs TRBV7-7 and TRBJ2-2; TRBD1 is a possible D gene (6 bases). The V gene's germline CDR1 is SSHAT and CDR2 FNYEAQ (reference sequence). CDR3 length: 14 amino acids. In nucleotides, the CDR3 is TGTGCTAGCAGCCCCTCTCAGGGGACCGGGGAGCTGTTTTTT. Translating it yields CASSPSQGTGELFF.

Concerning this clone: The junction differs from germline at one of its ends, possibly a read error. The V gene is TRBV28, the J gene TRBJ2-1, with D hard to call. Germline values: CDR1 MDHEN, CDR2 SYDVKM. The CDR3 loop spans 15 amino acids. The CDR3 region has the DNA TGTGCCAGCAGTTTGACCGGTAGCTCCTACACTGAGCAGTTCTTC. Protein: CASSLTGSSYTEQFF.

This chain joins TRBV5-6 and TRBJ1-1; no clear D. This CDR3 spans 17 amino acids. With 0 bases removed from V and 2 bases from J, the gap between germline ends came to 17 bases. Germline-derived CDR1 and CDR2 are SGHDT and YYEEEE. CDR3 nucleotide sequence: TGTGCCAGCAGCTTGGGAACAGCGGAGGAAGGAAACACTGAAGCTTTCTTT. Translating gives CASSLGTAEEGNTEAFF.

The chain uses TRBV7-9 and TRBJ1-6; D not certain. Trimming took 4 bases from V and 9 from J, leaving 10 bases between them. Germline lookup yields CDR1 SEHNR and CDR2 FQNEAQ (reference sequence). The CDR3 has 13 residues. CDR3 sequence (DNA): TGTGCCAGCAGCTACAGAATAGGTTCACCCCTCCACTTT. It specifies CASSYRIGSPLHF.

V usage is TRBV5-1 and J usage is TRBJ2-5, with D maybe TRBD1 (6 bases). Trimming left V 6 bases short and J 3 bases short, with 15 bases between. The CDR3 covers 14 residues. Germline CDR1 reads SGHRS; CDR2 reads YFSETQ. The CDR3 sequence: CASNDGTIKETQYF. The CDR3 DNA sequence: TGCGCCAGCAACGACGGGACAATAAAAGAGACCCAGTACTTC.